A single sample is the source of the 32 T cell receptor beta chains below, sequenced in a study of blood T cell repertoires in COVID-19. Here immunoSEQ multiplex PCR was the method, and the copy in TCRdb shows in-frame clones only, minus some. Counted here are about 210,000 clones, less than 85% occurring once; the ten biggest clones make up 5.5% to 8.5%. The specimen sequenced was peripheral blood. The receptors shown here come from an older woman with acute or convalescent COVID-19.

V and J are TRBV1 and TRBJ2-7; no DNA check was done on the table's D call, TRBD2. TRBV1 is classified as a pseudogene. CDR3 length: 16 residues. CDR3: CTSSQDKRGTVDEQYF. As DNA, the CDR3 is TGCACCAGCAGCCAAGACAAGCGGGGAACGGTCGACGAGCAGTACTTC.

This chain connects TRBV29-1 to TRBJ2-1, with TRBD2 matching over 12 bases. The CDR3 runs 13 residues. The ends lost 6 bases at V and 5 bases at J; junction bases unmatched: 2. The germline gives CDR1 SQVTM, CDR2 ANQGSEA. CDR3: CSVRTSGDNEQFF. The DNA for the CDR3 is TGCAGCGTACGGACTAGCGGGGACAATGAGCAGTTCTTC.

The CDR3 spells CSVSQGADQPQHF. CDR3 DNA sequence: TGCAGCGTATCACAGGGGGCGGATCAGCCCCAGCATTTT. The rearrangement joins TRBV29-1 to TRBJ1-5; 9 bases are a match to TRBD1. The V segment lost 6 bases and the J segment 5 bases; nucleotides outside the gene matches: 5. The length of the CDR3 is 13 residues. Germline loops: CDR1 SQVTM, CDR2 ANQGSEA.

V usage is TRBV6-5 and J usage is TRBJ1-5; D may be TRBD1 (5 bases). CDR1 is MNHEY, CDR2 SVGAGI, per germline. The V end was cut by 8 bases, the J end by 5 bases, with 13 bases between. CDR3 length equals 13 residues. The CDR3 sequence is CASLRQTHQPQHF. The CDR3 region has the DNA TGTGCCAGCCTTAGACAGACCCATCAGCCCCAGCATTTT.

The rearrangement uses TRBV6-1 and TRBJ2-3; D gene uncertain. The CDR3 is made up of 14 amino acids. Deletions cut 3 bases from V and 0 bases from J, with 7 bases between. Per germline, CDR1 MNHNS and CDR2 SASEGT. CDR3 coding DNA: TGTGCCAGCAGTGAGGGCCATAGCACAGATACGCAGTATTTT. Its translation is CASSEGHSTDTQYF.

CDR3 sequence reads: CASRTGDQPQHF. The CDR3 DNA reads as TGTGCCAGTCGCACAGGGGATCAGCCCCAGCATTTT. The chain carries TRBV12-3 or TRBV12-4 and TRBJ1-5, with 7 bases matching TRBD1. V shed 9 bases, J shed 5 bases, and the junction held 4 bases outside the gene matches. CDR3 length: 12 amino acids.

V is TRBV5-1 and J is TRBJ2-5, with D perhaps matching TRBD1 (6 bases). The ends were cut back, 3 bases at V and 2 bases at J, with 11 bases in the middle. This CDR3 has 14 amino acids. Germline V lookup: CDR1 SGHRS, CDR2 YFSETQ. CDR3 nucleotide sequence: TGCGCCAGCAGCTCAACAGGGAATCAAGAGACCCAGTACTTC. The encoded protein is CASSSTGNQETQYF.

This sequence joins TRBV7-4 and TRBJ1-5; perhaps TRBD1 as D (6 bases). Deletions cut 3 bases from V and 7 bases from J, with 16 bases between. This CDR3 is 15 amino acids long. In germline, CDR1 is SGHVT, CDR2 SQSDAQ. CDR3 nucleotide sequence: TGTGCCAGCAGCTTCAGGGTAAGGGGGAAGCAGCCCCAGCATTTT. It translates to CASSFRVRGKQPQHF.

Concerning this clone: At one of its ends the junction is not consistent with the germline gene, which may arise from a read error. Different DNA sequences within this sample yield the same CDR3. The chain carries TRBV13 and TRBJ2-1, with 7 nucleotides matching TRBD1. In germline, CDR1 is PRHDT, CDR2 FYEKMQ (reference sequence). The CDR3 covers 12 residues. CDR3 nucleotides: TGTGCCAGCAGCCTAGGACAGGATGAGCAGTTCTTC. This gives the protein CASSLGQDEQFF.

The chain has TRBV24-1 and TRBJ2-1, with 7 bases lining up with TRBD1. The CDR3 sequence is 11 residues long. V gave up 3 bases and J gave up 12 bases; unmatched junction bases: 1. The V gene's germline CDR1 is KGHDR and CDR2 SFDVKD. The CDR3 loop is CATSDRTGQFF. CDR3 in DNA: TGTGCCACCAGTGATCGGACAGGGCAGTTCTTC.

The V call is TRBV20-1, the J call TRBJ2-1; D remains ambiguous. The V gene's germline CDR1 is DFQATT and CDR2 SNEGSKA (reference sequence). V was trimmed by 3 bases and J by 8 bases, leaving 5 bases between them. CDR3 length equals 10 residues. The CDR3 coding sequence is TGCAGTGCTAGGTCCGATGAGCAGTTCTTC. It yields the protein CSARSDEQFF.

CDR3 sequence: CASSQRTGGRANYGYTF. CDR3 sequence (DNA): TGTGCCAGCAGCCAACGGACAGGGGGCCGAGCTAACTATGGCTACACCTTC. J is TRBJ1-2 and V is TRBV3-1 (or the pseudogene TRBV3-2); 11 bases are shared with TRBD1. CDR1 and CDR2 from the germline V gene are LGHDT and YNNKEL (reference sequence). J gave up 0 bases and V 2 bases, and 5 bases lay outside the gene matches. The CDR3 loop spans 17 amino acids.

This clone was detected only once. This sequence joins TRBV6-5 and TRBJ1-6, with D hard to call. The CDR3 consists of 13 residues. Between the trimmed V and J ends, which lost 0 bases and 10 bases, there was a span of 7 bases. The germline V gene encodes CDR1 MNHEY and CDR2 SVGAGI. The CDR3 is CASSYSERSPLHF. The CDR3 DNA follows: TGTGCCAGCAGTTACTCGGAGCGATCACCCCTCCACTTT.

This clone has a handful of counts. V is TRBV10-2 and J is TRBJ2-5; 7 bases fit TRBD1. V shed 9 bases and J 5 bases; nucleotides not matched to a gene: 3. CDR1 is WSHSY, CDR2 SAAADI, per germline. The CDR3 has 11 amino acids. The CDR3 DNA reads as TGCGCCAGTATGACAGGGGAGACCCAGTACTTC. This gives the protein CASMTGETQYF.

The chain is built from TRBV6-6 and TRBJ2-7; 12 positions match TRBD1. The CDR3 length is 15 residues. J gave up 5 bases and V 6 bases, and 8 bases lay outside the gene matches. From germline, CDR1 is MNHNY and CDR2 SVGAGI (reference sequence). CDR3 residues: CASRSPGQGANEQYF. For the CDR3, the DNA is TGTGCCAGCAGGTCTCCGGGACAGGGGGCGAACGAGCAGTACTTC.

The chain couples TRBV7-3 to TRBJ2-5; 10 bases agree with TRBD2. Germline CDR1 and CDR2: SGHTA and FQGTGA. This CDR3 comprises 16 residues. With V trimmed by 2 bases and J by 4 bases, 7 bases remained unmatched. CDR3 in DNA: TGTGCCAGCAGCTTAGGAATAGCGGGGGGAGGAGAGACCCAGTACTTC. Encoded protein: CASSLGIAGGGETQYF.

V gene TRBV7-9 combines with J gene TRBJ2-3; 8 nucleotides match TRBD2. This CDR3 has 15 amino acids. Germline trimming cut 1 base from V and 3 bases from J; bases unmatched to any gene: 3. Germline lookup yields CDR1 SEHNR and CDR2 FQNEAQ (reference sequence). CDR3 DNA: TGTGCCAGCAGCTTAGACGGGGGGGATACAGATACGCAGTATTTT. It encodes CASSLDGGDTDTQYF.

This chain uses TRBV4-1 with TRBJ2-7, with D tentatively TRBD2 (6 bases). Germline assignment: CDR1 MGHRA and CDR2 YSYEKL. Trimming stripped 0 bases from V and 6 bases from J, with 12 bases between. The CDR3 spans 14 residues. CDR3 sequence reads: CASSQDGGFGEQYF. CDR3 nucleotides: TGCGCCAGCAGCCAAGATGGAGGGTTCGGCGAGCAGTACTTC.

The CDR3 region has the DNA TGTGCCAGCGGGCGGGACTACGACAATGAGCAGTTCTTC. The encoded protein is CASGRDYDNEQFF. The chain uses TRBV11-2 and TRBJ2-1; TRBD2 matches at 7 bases. Germline V lookup: CDR1 SGHAT, CDR2 FQNNGV. Germline trimming cut 8 bases from V and 5 bases from J; bases unmatched to any gene: 6. This CDR3 is built from 13 residues.

The CDR3 nucleotides are TGTGCCAGCAGCTTAGCGGGGGGGTTTGGGACCCAGTACTTC. Translated: CASSLAGGFGTQYF. The chain has TRBV7-6 and TRBJ2-5; TRBD2 aligns across 7 bases. The CDR3 runs 14 residues. The V gene's germline CDR1 is SGHVS and CDR2 FNYEAQ. Germline trimming cut 0 bases from V and 7 bases from J; bases unmatched to any gene: 5.

The chain uses TRBV19 and TRBJ2-4; 8 bases agree with TRBD1. This CDR3 is built from 15 residues. Germline loops: CDR1 LNHDA, CDR2 SQIVND (reference sequence). V lost 4 bases, J lost 5 bases, and 7 bases stayed unmatched. This CDR3 reads CASSTWDRTENIQYF. The CDR3 coding sequence is TGTGCCAGTAGTACTTGGGACAGGACGGAAAACATTCAGTACTTC. Combining the CDR3 with reference TRBV19 and TRBJ2-4 gives the whole variable domain DGGITQSPKYLFRKEGQNVTLSCEQNLNHDAMYWYRQDPGQGLRLIYYSQIVNDFQKGDIAEGYSVSREKKESFPLTVTSAQKNPTAFYLCASSTWDRTENIQYFGAGTRLSVL.

The V and J genes are TRBV6-2 or TRBV6-3 and TRBJ2-3; a possible D gene is TRBD2 (5 bases). Germline V gives CDR1 MNHEY, CDR2 SVGEGT. This CDR3 has 14 residues. Trimming pared 2 bases from V and 5 bases from J, leaving 11 bases between. DNA of the CDR3: TGTGCCAGCAGTTACGGGCAACTAGGAGATACGCAGTATTTT. Protein product: CASSYGQLGDTQYF.

This clone is categorized as medium-sized. The rearrangement links TRBV9 to TRBJ1-2; unclear D gene. The CDR3 is 14 residues long. The germline V and J ends were trimmed by 4 bases and 8 bases, with 18 bases remaining between them. Germline values: CDR1 SGDLS, CDR2 YYNGEE. DNA of the CDR3: TGTGCCAGCAGCCCCGCGCGGATTTCGGAAGGCTACACCTTC. Translation: CASSPARISEGYTF.

This chain connects TRBV4-1 to TRBJ2-3; TRBD2 agrees at 9 bases. J lost 2 bases, V lost 0 bases, and 3 bases had no gene match. The germline V gene encodes CDR1 MGHRA and CDR2 YSYEKL. This CDR3 has 16 residues. The CDR3: CASSQDSSGATDTQYF. DNA of the CDR3: TGCGCCAGCAGCCAAGATTCTAGCGGGGCCACAGATACGCAGTATTTT.

The chain uses TRBV7-2 and TRBJ2-1; 9 bases line up with TRBD2. CDR1 is SGHTA, CDR2 FQGNSA, per germline. This CDR3 contains 15 residues. V lost 5 bases, J lost 3 bases, and 5 bases stayed unmatched. In nucleotides, the CDR3 is TGTGCCAGCAGCGAGCGGGGGGCTCGCTACAATGAGCAGTTCTTC. Amino acid sequence: CASSERGARYNEQFF.

The chain recombines TRBV20-1 with TRBJ2-7; D unresolved. The CDR3 extends over 11 amino acids. Between the trimmed V and J ends, which lost 2 bases and 4 bases, there was a span of 6 bases. From germline, CDR1 is DFQATT and CDR2 SNEGSKA (reference sequence). For the CDR3, the DNA is TGCAGTGCTAGACCTCTATACGAGCAGTACTTC. Amino acids: CSARPLYEQYF.

The sample holds one count of this clone. V usage is TRBV19 and J usage is TRBJ1-1, with 7 bases identical to TRBD1. Losses at the gene ends were 4 bases for V and 9 bases for J; bases not matched to a gene: 8. Germline CDR1 LNHDA, CDR2 SQIVND (reference sequence). The CDR3 contains 13 residues. In DNA form, the CDR3 reads TGTGCCAGTAGTAAAAACCCACAGGGGAAAGCTTTCTTT. It codes for CASSKNPQGKAFF.

The V call is TRBV16, the J call TRBJ1-2; D is unclear. V shed 2 bases and J shed 3 bases, with 10 bases lying between them. This CDR3 is 14 amino acids long. The germline V gene has CDR1 KGHSY and CDR2 FQNENV. CDR3 nucleotide sequence: TGTGCCAGCAGCCAACGGTCGAGGGACTATGGCTACACCTTC. Protein sequence: CASSQRSRDYGYTF.

The CDR3 region is CASSVDEGAGYGYTF. CDR3 DNA: TGTGCCAGCAGCGTAGATGAGGGGGCGGGGTATGGCTACACCTTC. V is TRBV9 and J is TRBJ1-2, with TRBD1 matching 7 bases. Germline trimming cut 0 bases from V and 5 bases from J; bases unmatched to any gene: 7. This CDR3 is built from 15 residues. CDR1 is SGDLS, CDR2 YYNGEE, per germline.

The chain employs TRBV19 and TRBJ2-5, with D perhaps matching TRBD1 (5 bases). V lost 1 base to trimming and J lost 5 bases, with 11 bases between them. Germline V gene sequence: CDR1 LNHDA, CDR2 SQIVND (reference sequence). CDR3 size: 14 residues. Here the CDR3 reads CASSIGAGIETQYF. The CDR3 DNA sequence: TGTGCCAGTAGTATAGGGGCAGGGATTGAGACCCAGTACTTC. The full variable domain, in which reference TRBV19 and TRBJ2-5 provide the parts outside the CDR3, is DGGITQSPKYLFRKEGQNVTLSCEQNLNHDAMYWYRQDPGQGLRLIYYSQIVNDFQKGDIAEGYSVSREKKESFPLTVTSAQKNPTAFYLCASSIGAGIETQYFGPGTRLLVL.

V and J are TRBV7-6 and TRBJ1-2; the D gene is possibly TRBD1 (5 bases). CDR3 length equals 15 residues. Trimming took off 1 base at V and 0 bases at J, with 9 bases between the two ends. Germline V lookup: CDR1 SGHVS, CDR2 FNYEAQ. The DNA for the CDR3 is TGTGCCAGCAGCTTAGGGGGCAGGTCTAACTATGGCTACACCTTC. Translating gives CASSLGGRSNYGYTF.

The gene calls are TRBV11-3 and TRBJ2-7; a possible D gene is TRBD1 (5 bases). V lost 2 bases, J lost 2 bases, and 10 bases lay in between. Germline CDR1 is SGHNT and CDR2 is YENEEA. The CDR3 is made up of 14 amino acids. The CDR3 DNA reads TGTGCCAGCAGCTTACAGGGTGGGGCCTACGAGCAGTACTTC. It is translated as CASSLQGGAYEQYF. The full variable domain, completed using reference TRBV11-3 and TRBJ2-7, is EAGVVQSPRYKIIEKKQPVAFWCNPISGHNTLYWYLQNLGQGPELLIRYENEEAVDDSQLPKDRFSAERLKGVDSTLKIQPAELGDSAVYLCASSLQGGAYEQYFGPGTRLTVT.